Below are 25 T cell receptor beta chains sequenced from a single sample in a study of T cell responses to AZD1222 COVID-19 vaccine. Sequencing used immunoSEQ multiplex PCR; TCRdb keeps in-frame clones, though not all of them. The data contain 120,000 to 150,000 clones, 75% to 90% of them singletons. The sample in question was peripheral blood, obtained 28 days after the second AZD1222 dose. These receptors were obtained from an adult who received the AZD1222 COVID-19 vaccine.

Only a few counts were recorded for this clone. This chain connects TRBV5-6 to TRBJ1-6, with TRBD1 identical over 7 bases. The CDR3 covers 16 residues. The V gene's germline CDR1 is SGHDT and CDR2 YYEEEE. V trimming: 5 bases; J trimming: 1 base; junction bases outside the gene matches: 6. The CDR3 loop reads CASRDTRGSYNSPLHF. The CDR3 DNA reads as TGTGCCAGCAGAGATACCAGGGGGTCCTATAATTCACCCCTCCACTTT.

This chain uses TRBV24-1 with TRBJ2-2; TRBD1 matches 9 bases. With V trimmed by 7 bases and J by 6 bases, 8 bases remained unmatched. The CDR3 has 15 residues. Per the germline V gene, CDR1 is KGHDR and CDR2 is SFDVKD. CDR3 sequence: CATRPGQGRAGELFF. The DNA of the CDR3 is TGTGCCACCAGACCGGGACAGGGTCGGGCCGGGGAGCTGTTTTTT.

The V call is TRBV7-2, the J call TRBJ2-6; TRBD1 aligns across 7 bases. V shed 1 base, J shed 4 bases, and the junction held 4 bases outside the gene matches. Per germline, CDR1 SGHTA and CDR2 FQGNSA. The CDR3 spans 16 residues. CDR3 DNA: TGTGCCAGCAGCTTAGGACAGGGAGCGGGGGCCAACGTCCTGACTTTC. Protein: CASSLGQGAGANVLTF.

The chain joins TRBV27 to TRBJ1-1; D possibly corresponds to TRBD1 (5 bases). Looked up from germline, CDR1 is MNHEY and CDR2 is SMNVEV (reference sequence). The CDR3 consists of 15 residues. V was pared by 0 bases and J by 4 bases, with 12 bases between. This chain's CDR3 is CASSLSGRVGTEAFF. The CDR3 region has the DNA TGTGCCAGCAGTTTATCGGGCAGGGTGGGCACTGAAGCTTTCTTT.

The chain combines TRBV5-1 with TRBJ2-2; the match to TRBD2 covers 8 bases. Germline assignment: CDR1 SGHRS and CDR2 YFSETQ. Trimming cost V 5 bases and J 7 bases; bases outside gene matches: 4. This CDR3 spans 13 amino acids. The CDR3 nucleotides read TGCGCCAGCAGTCAAGGGACTAGCGGGGAGCTGTTTTTT. Translating it yields CASSQGTSGELFF.

The chain recombines TRBV5-1 with TRBJ2-1; 7 bases match TRBD2. The CDR3 has 14 residues. Trimming took 0 bases from V and 10 from J; bases not matched to a gene: 7. Germline lookup yields CDR1 SGHRS and CDR2 YFSETQ. Here the CDR3 reads CASSLELAIGEQFF. The CDR3 DNA reads as TGCGCCAGCAGCTTGGAACTAGCGATAGGAGAGCAGTTCTTC.

This sequence joins TRBV6-5 and TRBJ2-7; TRBD2 matches 7 bases. Germline V gene lookup returns CDR1 MNHEY and CDR2 SVGAGI. J was trimmed by 5 bases and V by 5 bases; bases with no gene match: 9. The CDR3 has 14 residues. The CDR3 here is CASSPTRTRNEQYV. The CDR3 coding sequence is TGTGCCAGCAGTCCCACAAGGACTAGGAACGAGCAGTACGTC.

The chain combines TRBV24-1 with TRBJ2-1; D is possibly TRBD2 (6 bases). CDR1 is KGHDR and CDR2 is SFDVKD in the germline V gene. V lost 5 bases to trimming and J lost 4 bases, with 11 bases between them. This CDR3 spans 14 amino acids. The CDR3 DNA reads as TGTGCCACCAGTGTGCGGGGAAGTTACAATGAGCAGTTCTTC. It codes for CATSVRGSYNEQFF.

V gene TRBV6-1 combines with J gene TRBJ2-3, with 7 bases lining up with TRBD1. The CDR3 extends over 16 amino acids. V was pared by 4 bases and J by 4 bases, with 11 bases of the junction left unmatched. The germline CDR1 and CDR2 sequences are MNHNS and SASEGT. CDR3 in DNA: TGTGCCAGCAGTGGCCGACAGGGAAGGGTCTCAGATACGCAGTATTTT. Translation gives CASSGRQGRVSDTQYF.

The V gene is TRBV27, the J gene TRBJ1-6, with 10 bases aligning to TRBD1. This CDR3 has 16 residues. From germline, CDR1 is MNHEY and CDR2 SMNVEV (reference sequence). V was pared by 4 bases and J by 8 bases, with 8 bases of the junction left unmatched. The chain's CDR3 is CASSSLVGTGDSPLHF. CDR3 in DNA: TGTGCCAGCAGTTCTCTGGTTGGGACAGGGGATTCACCCCTCCACTTT.

This chain links TRBV4-2 with TRBJ2-3, with 15 bases aligning to TRBD2. CDR1 and CDR2 (germline): LGHNA, YNFKEQ. The CDR3 is 17 residues long. The trim removed 2 bases at V and 4 bases at J, leaving 4 bases unmatched. CDR3 bases: TGTGCCAGCAGCCAACGGACTAGCGGGAGGGCCGCAGATACGCAGTATTTT. Its translation: CASSQRTSGRAADTQYF.

This sequence joins TRBV9 and TRBJ1-4; D not resolved. The germline V gene has CDR1 SGDLS and CDR2 YYNGEE. CDR3 size: 13 residues. The V end lost 0 bases, the J end lost 8 bases, and 8 bases lay between the germline ends. The CDR3 protein is CASSVGEGEKLFF. Written as DNA, the CDR3 is TGTGCCAGCAGCGTAGGAGAAGGGGAAAAACTGTTTTTT.

This chain connects TRBV2 to TRBJ2-5, with 10 bases matching TRBD2. The CDR3 extends over 15 amino acids. Germline CDR1 is SNHLY and CDR2 is FYNNEI. V lost 6 bases to trimming and J lost 5 bases; unmatched junction nucleotides: 9. The CDR3 DNA is TGTGCCAGCAGGCGGGAGACTAGCGGGCGGGAGACCCAGTACTTC. It encodes CASRRETSGRETQYF.

The chain links TRBV18 to TRBJ1-2; 7 nucleotides line up with TRBD1. Per the germline V gene, CDR1 is KGHSH and CDR2 is LQKENI. CDR3 length equals 13 residues. V lost 3 bases and J lost 8; bases outside the gene matches: 6. The CDR3 sequence: CASSPEGAGGYTF. DNA of the CDR3: TGTGCCAGCTCACCTGAGGGGGCCGGGGGCTACACCTTC.

Regarding this clone: The junction and the germline gene differ at one end; a read error may be behind it. The chain carries TRBV7-7 and TRBJ2-1; 8 bases line up with TRBD1. CDR1 is SSHAT and CDR2 is FNYEAQ in the germline V gene (reference sequence). The CDR3 spans 14 residues. This CDR3 is CASSLGQGWDEQFF. CDR3 coding DNA: TGTGCTAGCAGCTTAGGACAGGGATGGGATGAGCAGTTCTTC.

As DNA, the CDR3 is TGTGCCACCAGTGATTCGACAGGCCCGAGCTCCTACGAGCAGTACTTC. It specifies CATSDSTGPSSYEQYF. The chain carries TRBV24-1 and TRBJ2-7; maybe TRBD1 (6 bases). The CDR3 has 16 amino acids. The ends were cut back, 2 bases at V and 0 bases at J, with 13 bases in the middle. From germline, CDR1 is KGHDR and CDR2 SFDVKD.

The rearrangement joins TRBV28 to TRBJ1-1, with a possible D match to TRBD1 (5 bases). Germline assignment: CDR1 MDHEN and CDR2 SYDVKM. The CDR3 is 17 amino acids. V lost 5 bases to trimming and J lost 0 bases, with 19 bases between them. The CDR3 DNA reads as TGTGCCAGCAGTGGGGACGGACGGACTAGAATGAACACTGAAGCTTTCTTT. It yields the protein CASSGDGRTRMNTEAFF.

This sequence joins TRBV11-1 and TRBJ1-1, with 9 bases that match TRBD1. Germline V CDR1 and CDR2: SGHAT, FQDESV (reference sequence). The CDR3 sequence is 15 residues long. The ends lost 4 bases at V and 4 bases at J; junction bases unmatched: 7. This CDR3 is CASSSGDRASTEAFF. The CDR3 DNA reads as TGTGCCAGCAGCTCAGGGGACAGGGCAAGCACTGAAGCTTTCTTT.

This chain uses TRBV3-1 (or the pseudogene TRBV3-2) with TRBJ2-1; D possibly corresponds to TRBD2 (5 bases). Germline values: CDR1 LGHDT, CDR2 YNNKEL (reference sequence). V shed 4 bases and J shed 7 bases, with 8 bases lying between them. The CDR3 extends over 12 amino acids. This CDR3 is CASSPTGNEQFF. CDR3 nucleotides: TGTGCCAGCAGCCCCACGGGGAATGAGCAGTTCTTC.

The chain joins TRBV3-1 (or the pseudogene TRBV3-2) to TRBJ1-1, with TRBD1 matching 7 bases. The CDR3 has 15 amino acids. J was trimmed by 0 bases and V by 5 bases; bases with no gene match: 6. Germline V gives CDR1 LGHDT, CDR2 YNNKEL (reference sequence). CDR3 in amino acids: CASSEGTAVNTEAFF. The DNA of the CDR3 is TGTGCCAGCAGCGAGGGGACAGCCGTGAACACTGAAGCTTTCTTT.

V and J are TRBV9 and TRBJ2-7; 8 bases line up with TRBD2. The CDR3 is made up of 17 amino acids. J was trimmed by 1 base and V by 3 bases; bases with no gene match: 12. Germline V gives CDR1 SGDLS, CDR2 YYNGEE. The CDR3 DNA follows: TGTGCCAGCAGCGCGGGGGTAGGACTAGCACATTCCTACGAGCAGTACTTC. Residues: CASSAGVGLAHSYEQYF.

The chain employs TRBV11-2 and TRBJ2-3, with 8 bases matching TRBD2. Trimming removed 3 bases from V and 2 bases from J; junction bases left unmatched: 10. This CDR3 spans 17 amino acids. From germline, CDR1 is SGHAT and CDR2 FQNNGV. CDR3 loop: CASSLTSVDPITDTQYF. The CDR3 region has the DNA TGTGCCAGCAGCTTGACTAGCGTCGACCCCATCACAGATACGCAGTATTTT.

The J gene is TRBJ2-2, the V gene TRBV19, with 10 nucleotides matching TRBD2. This CDR3 is built from 16 residues. Germline V gene sequence: CDR1 LNHDA, CDR2 SQIVND (reference sequence). The V gene end was trimmed by 3 bases and the J gene end by 4 bases; junction bases not matched to a gene: 5. Written as DNA, the CDR3 is TGTGCCAGTAGTATTCTAGCGGGGGCCGTCACCGGGGAGCTGTTTTTT. Translating it yields CASSILAGAVTGELFF.

The V and J genes are TRBV7-2 and TRBJ2-1; 8 positions match TRBD2. This CDR3 region has 16 residues. Germline assignment: CDR1 SGHTA and CDR2 FQGNSA. With 3 bases clipped from V and 6 bases from J, the junction kept 10 bases outside the gene matches. The CDR3 spells CASSFRPSGGRNEQFF. The CDR3 DNA reads as TGTGCCAGCAGCTTTCGGCCGAGCGGGGGCCGCAATGAGCAGTTCTTC.

This chain connects TRBV28 to TRBJ1-2, with unresolved D. V shed 2 bases and J shed 2 bases, with 12 bases lying between them. This CDR3 is 15 amino acids long. Germline V gives CDR1 MDHEN, CDR2 SYDVKM. The CDR3, as DNA: TGTGCCAGCAGTTTACCAGGCCCAGTGAACTATGGCTACACCTTC. Translation: CASSLPGPVNYGYTF.